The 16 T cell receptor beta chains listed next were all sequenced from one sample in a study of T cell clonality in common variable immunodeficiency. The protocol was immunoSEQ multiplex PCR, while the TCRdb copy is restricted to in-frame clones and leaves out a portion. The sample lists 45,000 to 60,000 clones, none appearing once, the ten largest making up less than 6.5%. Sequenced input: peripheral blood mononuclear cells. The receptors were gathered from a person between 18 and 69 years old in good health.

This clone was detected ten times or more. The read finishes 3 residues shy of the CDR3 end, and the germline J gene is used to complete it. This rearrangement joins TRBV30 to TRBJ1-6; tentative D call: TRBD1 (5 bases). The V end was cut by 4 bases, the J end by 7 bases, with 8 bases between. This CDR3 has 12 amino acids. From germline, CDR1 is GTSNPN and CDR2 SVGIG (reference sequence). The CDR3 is CAWNRRNSPLHF. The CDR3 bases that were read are TGTGCCTGGAACAGGAGAAATTCACCC.

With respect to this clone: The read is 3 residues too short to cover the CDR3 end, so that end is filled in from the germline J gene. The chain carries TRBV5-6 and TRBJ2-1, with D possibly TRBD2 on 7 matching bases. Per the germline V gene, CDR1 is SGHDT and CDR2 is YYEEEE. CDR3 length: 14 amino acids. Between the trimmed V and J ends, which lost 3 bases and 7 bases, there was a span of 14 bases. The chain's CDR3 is CASSSRGGPNEQFF. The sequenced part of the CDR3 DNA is TGTGCCAGCAGCTCTAGGGGGGGCCCGAATGAG.

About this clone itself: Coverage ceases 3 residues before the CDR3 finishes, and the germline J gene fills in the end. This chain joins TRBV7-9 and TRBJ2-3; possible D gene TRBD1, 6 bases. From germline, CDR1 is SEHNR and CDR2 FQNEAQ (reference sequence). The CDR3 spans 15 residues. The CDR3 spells CASSLVYRGQETQYF. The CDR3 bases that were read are TGTGCCAGCAGCTTAGTTTATAGGGGACAAGAGACG.

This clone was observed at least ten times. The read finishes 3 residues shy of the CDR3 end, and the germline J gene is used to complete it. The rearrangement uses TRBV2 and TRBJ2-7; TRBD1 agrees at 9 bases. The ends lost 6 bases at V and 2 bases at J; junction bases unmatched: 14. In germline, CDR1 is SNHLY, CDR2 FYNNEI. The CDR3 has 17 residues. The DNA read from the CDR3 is TGTGCCAGCAGCCGCGGTGCGCCGGGACAGGGAACCTACGAG. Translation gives CASSRGAPGQGTYE. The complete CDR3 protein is CASSRGAPGQGTYEQYF.

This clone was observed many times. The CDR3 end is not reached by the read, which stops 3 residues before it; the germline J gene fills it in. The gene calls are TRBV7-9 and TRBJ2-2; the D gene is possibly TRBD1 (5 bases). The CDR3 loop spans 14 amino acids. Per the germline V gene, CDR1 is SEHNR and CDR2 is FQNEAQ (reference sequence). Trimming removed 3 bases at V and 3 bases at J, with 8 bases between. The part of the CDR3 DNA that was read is TGTGCCAGCAGCTTCAACAGGTACACCGGGGAG. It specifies CASSFNRYTGE. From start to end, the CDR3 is CASSFNRYTGELFF.

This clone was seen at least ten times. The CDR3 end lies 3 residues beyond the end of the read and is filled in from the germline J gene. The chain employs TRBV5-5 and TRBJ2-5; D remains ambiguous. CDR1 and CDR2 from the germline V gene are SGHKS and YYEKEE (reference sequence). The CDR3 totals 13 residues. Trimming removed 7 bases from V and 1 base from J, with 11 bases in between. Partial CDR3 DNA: TGTGCCAGCTGCGTTAGTGGCCAAGAGACC. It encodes CASCVSGQET. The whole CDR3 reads CASCVSGQETQYF.

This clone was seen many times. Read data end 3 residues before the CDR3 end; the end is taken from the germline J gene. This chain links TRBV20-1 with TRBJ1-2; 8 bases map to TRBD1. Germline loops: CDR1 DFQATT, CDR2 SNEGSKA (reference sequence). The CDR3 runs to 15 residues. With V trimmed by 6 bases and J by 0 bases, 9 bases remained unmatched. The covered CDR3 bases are TGCAGTGCAAGGGACAGGAAGGGGTCTAACTATGGC. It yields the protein CSARDRKGSNYG. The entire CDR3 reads CSARDRKGSNYGYTF.

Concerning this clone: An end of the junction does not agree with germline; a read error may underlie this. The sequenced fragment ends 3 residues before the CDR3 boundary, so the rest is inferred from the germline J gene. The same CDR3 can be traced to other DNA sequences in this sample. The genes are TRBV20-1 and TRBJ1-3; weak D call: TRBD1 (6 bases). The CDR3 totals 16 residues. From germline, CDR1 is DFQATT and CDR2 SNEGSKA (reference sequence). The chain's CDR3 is CSAAGAVDSSGNTIYF. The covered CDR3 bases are TGCAGTGCCGCGGGGGCAGTCGATAGCTCTGGAAACACA.

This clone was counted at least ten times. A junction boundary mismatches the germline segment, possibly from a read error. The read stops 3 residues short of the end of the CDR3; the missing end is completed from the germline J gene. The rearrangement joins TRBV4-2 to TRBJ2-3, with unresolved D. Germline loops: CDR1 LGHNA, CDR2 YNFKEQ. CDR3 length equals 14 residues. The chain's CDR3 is CASSQRPPPDTQYF. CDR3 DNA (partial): TGCGCCAGCAGTCAACGTCCCCCCCCAGATACG.

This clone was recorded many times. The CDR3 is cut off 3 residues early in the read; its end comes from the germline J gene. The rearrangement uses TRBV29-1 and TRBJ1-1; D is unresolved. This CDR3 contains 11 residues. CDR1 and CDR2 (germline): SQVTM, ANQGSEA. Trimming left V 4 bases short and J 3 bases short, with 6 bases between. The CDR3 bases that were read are TGCAGCGTTGTGGGCGACACTGAA. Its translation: CSVVGDTE. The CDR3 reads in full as CSVVGDTEAFF.

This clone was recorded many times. This CDR3 is CASNLLGGGAFQYF. CDR3 DNA (partial): TGTGCCAGCAACCTCCTAGGCGGGGGGGCGTTT. This chain uses TRBV2 with TRBJ2-4, with 9 bases that match TRBD2. The read ends 3 residues before the CDR3 terminus; that terminus is restored from the germline J gene. The CDR3 consists of 14 residues. Germline lookup yields CDR1 SNHLY and CDR2 FYNNEI.

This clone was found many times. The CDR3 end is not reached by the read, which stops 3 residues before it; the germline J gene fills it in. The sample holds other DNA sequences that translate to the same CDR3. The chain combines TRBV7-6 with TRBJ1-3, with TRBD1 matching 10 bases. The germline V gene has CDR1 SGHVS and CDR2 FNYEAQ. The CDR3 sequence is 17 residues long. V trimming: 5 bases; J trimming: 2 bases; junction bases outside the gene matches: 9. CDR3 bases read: TGTGCCAGCAGCGCCATGGGGACAGGGGATCCTGGAAACACC. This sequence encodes CASSAMGTGDPGNT. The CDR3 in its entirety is CASSAMGTGDPGNTIYF. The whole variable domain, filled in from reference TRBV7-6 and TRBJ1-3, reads GAGVSQSPRYKVTKRGQDVALRCDPISGHVSLYWYRQALGQGPEFLTYFNYEAQQDKSGLPNDRFSAERPEGSISTLTIQRTEQRDSAMYRCASSAMGTGDPGNTIYFGEGSWLTVV.

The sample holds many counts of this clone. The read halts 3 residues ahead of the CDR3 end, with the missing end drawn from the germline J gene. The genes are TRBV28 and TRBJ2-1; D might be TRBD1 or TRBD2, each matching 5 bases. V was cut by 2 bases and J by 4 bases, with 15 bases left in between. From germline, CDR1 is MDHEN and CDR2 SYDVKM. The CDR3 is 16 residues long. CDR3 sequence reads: CASSLRSQGEYNEQFF. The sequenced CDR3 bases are TGTGCCAGCAGTTTAAGGTCCCAGGGAGAGTACAATGAG.

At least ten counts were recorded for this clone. CDR3 DNA (partial): TGTGCCATCAGTGAGTCGGCAGGCTACGAG. Translation gives CAISESAGYE. The whole CDR3 region reads CAISESAGYEQYF. The chain links TRBV10-3 to TRBJ2-7; D gene unclear. The read ends 3 residues before the CDR3 terminus; that terminus is restored from the germline J gene. Trimming cost V 0 bases and J 3 bases, with 6 bases left between them. Germline V CDR1 and CDR2: ENHRY, SYGVKD. The CDR3 loop spans 13 amino acids.

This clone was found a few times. CDR3 sequence: CASSINFGQGEGQYF. The part of the CDR3 DNA that was read is TGTGCCAGCAGCATCAACTTCGGACAGGGAGAAGGT. The chain couples TRBV7-9 to TRBJ2-4; 8 positions agree with TRBD1. The CDR3 end lies 3 residues beyond the end of the read and is filled in from the germline J gene. This CDR3 comprises 15 residues. From germline, CDR1 is SEHNR and CDR2 FQNEAQ (reference sequence).

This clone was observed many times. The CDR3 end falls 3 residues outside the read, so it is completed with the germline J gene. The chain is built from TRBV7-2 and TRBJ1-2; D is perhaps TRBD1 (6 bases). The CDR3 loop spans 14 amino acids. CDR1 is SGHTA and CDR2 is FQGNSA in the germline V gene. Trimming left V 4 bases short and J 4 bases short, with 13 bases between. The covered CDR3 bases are TGTGCCAGCAGCTCCAGATCGACAGGCTATGGC. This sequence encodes CASSSRSTGYG. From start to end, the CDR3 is CASSSRSTGYGYTF. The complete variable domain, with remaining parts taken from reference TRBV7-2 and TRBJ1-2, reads GAGVSQSPSNKVTEKGKDVELRCDPISGHTALYWYRQSLGQGLEFLIYFQGNSAPDKSGLPSDRFSAERTGGSVSTLTIQRTQQEDSAVYLCASSSRSTGYGYTFGSGTRLTVV.